This TCR beta chain was obtained from a study of CD8+ T cells in alopecia areata. Across the whole study: Each day, treated patients took oral tofacitinib twice, at 5 to 10 mg per dose. Study-wide points: Scalp and blood samples kept many expanded lesional clones throughout tofacitinib. Across lesional scalp, and particularly alopecia totalis/universalis, clonality surpassed that of normal scalp.

A note on this clone: Its antigen remains unknown. Other DNA sequences in the same sample also yield this CDR3.

RNA extraction was followed by reverse transcription into cDNA, which acted as the sequencing template. Repertoires were generated with immunoSEQ multiplex PCR, while TCRdb's copy carries only in-frame clones and drops some. The table lists around 170,000 clones, about half of them singletons. Documented treatment: oral pan-JAK inhibitor, 5-10 mg twice daily. Individuals with alopecia areata gave both lesional scalp punch biopsies and peripheral blood for collection. CDR3 length: 13 residues. The V end was cut by 3 bases, the J end by 2 bases, with 7 bases between. Germline V gene sequence: CDR1 MNHEY, CDR2 SVGAGI.

The J gene is TRBJ2-5, the V gene TRBV6-5; D may match TRBD1 or TRBD2 (5 bases each). The sequencing used CD8+ T cells sorted from blood, collected at roughly week 53, from a patient treated with tofacitinib. This clonotype was sampled from a human donor with alopecia areata. The CDR3 nucleotides are TGTGCCAGCAGTTATGGGGGACAAGAGACCCAGTACTTC. Translated, it gives CASSYGGQETQYF.